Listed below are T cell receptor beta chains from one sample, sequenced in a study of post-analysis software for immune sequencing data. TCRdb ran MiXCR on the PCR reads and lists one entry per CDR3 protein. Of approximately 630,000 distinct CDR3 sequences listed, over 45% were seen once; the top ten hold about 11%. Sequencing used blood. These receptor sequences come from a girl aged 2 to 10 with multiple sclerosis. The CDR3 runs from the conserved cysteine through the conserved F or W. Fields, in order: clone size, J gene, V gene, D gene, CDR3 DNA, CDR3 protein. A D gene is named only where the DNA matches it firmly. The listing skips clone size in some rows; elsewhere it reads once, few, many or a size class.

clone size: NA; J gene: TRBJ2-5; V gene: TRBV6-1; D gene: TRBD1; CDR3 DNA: TGTGCCAGCAGTGACCTCACCGGGACAGGCCAAGAGACCCAGTACTTC; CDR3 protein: CASSDLTGTGQETQYF
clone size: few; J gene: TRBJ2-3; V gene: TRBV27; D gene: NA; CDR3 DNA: TGTGCCAGCAGTTTAATCCCCCACCGCACAGATACGCAGTATTTT; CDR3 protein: CASSLIPHRTDTQYF
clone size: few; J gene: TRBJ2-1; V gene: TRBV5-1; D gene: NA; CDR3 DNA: TGCGCCAGCAGCTTGGAACTGCCTAGTGTCTATGAGCAGTTCTTC; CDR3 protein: CASSLELPSVYEQFF
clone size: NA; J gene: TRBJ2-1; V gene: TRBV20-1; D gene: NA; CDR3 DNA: TGCAGTGCTAGAGCGGCAGCCCCCCACAATGAGCAGTTCTTC; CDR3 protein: CSARAAAPHNEQFF
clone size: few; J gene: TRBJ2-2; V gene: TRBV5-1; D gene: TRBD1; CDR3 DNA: TGCGCCAGCAGCCCGGGACAGGGGGCGCTCGGGGAGCTGTTTTTT; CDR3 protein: CASSPGQGALGELFF
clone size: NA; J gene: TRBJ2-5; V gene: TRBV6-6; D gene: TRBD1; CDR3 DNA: TGTGCCAGCAGTTACCCGGGACAGGCGGAAGAGACCCAGTACTTC; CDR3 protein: CASSYPGQAEETQYF
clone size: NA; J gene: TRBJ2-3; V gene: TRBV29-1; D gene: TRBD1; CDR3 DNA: TGCAGCGGAGAAGGGACAGGCACAGATACGCAGTATTTT; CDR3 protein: CSGEGTGTDTQYF
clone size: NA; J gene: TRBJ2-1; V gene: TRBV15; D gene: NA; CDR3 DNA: TGTGCCACCAGCAGAGATCAAGGGGCCGGGGACAATGAGCAGTTCTTC; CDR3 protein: CATSRDQGAGDNEQFF
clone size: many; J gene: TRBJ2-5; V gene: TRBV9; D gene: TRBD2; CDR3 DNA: TGTGCCAGCAGAAAAACTAGCGGGAGTCAAGAGACCCAGTACTTC; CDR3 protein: CASRKTSGSQETQYF
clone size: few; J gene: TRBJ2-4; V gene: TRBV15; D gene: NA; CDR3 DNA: TGTGCCACTTCGCCGGGAGCCCTAGCCAAAAACATTCAGTACTTC; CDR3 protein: CATSPGALAKNIQYF
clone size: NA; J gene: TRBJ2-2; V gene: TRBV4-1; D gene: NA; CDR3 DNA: TGCGCCAGCAGCCAAGTGGGGAAGGATCCCGGGGAGCTGTTTTTT; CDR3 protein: CASSQVGKDPGELFF
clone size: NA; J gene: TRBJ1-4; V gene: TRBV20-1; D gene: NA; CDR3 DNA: TGCAGTGCCCCCCCAAGCCCCGACGGTGAAAAACTGTTTTTT; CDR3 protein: CSAPPSPDGEKLFF
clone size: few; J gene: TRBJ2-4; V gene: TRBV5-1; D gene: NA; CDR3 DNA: TGCGCCAGCAGCCGAGGGGGATTTGCCAAAAACATTCAGTACTTC; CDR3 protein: CASSRGGFAKNIQYF
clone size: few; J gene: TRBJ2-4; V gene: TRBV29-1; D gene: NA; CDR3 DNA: TGCAGCGTTGTAGCCAAAAACATTCAGTACTTC; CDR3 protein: CSVVAKNIQYF
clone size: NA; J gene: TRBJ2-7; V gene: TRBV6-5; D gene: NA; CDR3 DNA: TGTGCCAGCAGGGTGGAGGCCACCTACGAGCAGTACTTC; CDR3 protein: CASRVEATYEQYF
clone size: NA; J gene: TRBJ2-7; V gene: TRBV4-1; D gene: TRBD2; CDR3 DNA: TGCGCCAGCAGCCAATCTCTAGCGGAGGCCTACGAGCAGTACTTC; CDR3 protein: CASSQSLAEAYEQYF
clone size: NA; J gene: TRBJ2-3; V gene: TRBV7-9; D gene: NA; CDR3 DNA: TGTGCCAGCAGCTTAGTTTCCAGTATGACAGATACGCAGTATTTT; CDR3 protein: CASSLVSSMTDTQYF
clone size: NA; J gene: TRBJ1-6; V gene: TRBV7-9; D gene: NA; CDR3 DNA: TGTGCCAGCAGCCCTAGGGGGGCCATAGCTTCACCCCTCCACTTT; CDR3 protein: CASSPRGAIASPLHF
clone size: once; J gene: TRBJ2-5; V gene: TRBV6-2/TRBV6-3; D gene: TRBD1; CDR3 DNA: TGTGCCAGCAGAAGGGGGCCCCAAGAGACCCAGTACTTC; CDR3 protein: CASRRGPQETQYF
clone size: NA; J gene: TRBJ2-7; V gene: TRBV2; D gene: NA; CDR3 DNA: TGTGCCAGCAGGGCAGACTTGTACGAGCAGTACTTC; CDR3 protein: CASRADLYEQYF
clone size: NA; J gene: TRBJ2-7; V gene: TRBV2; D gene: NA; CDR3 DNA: TGTGCCAGCGCCTGGGACCCGACCTCTGGCGAGCAGTACTTC; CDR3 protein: CASAWDPTSGEQYF
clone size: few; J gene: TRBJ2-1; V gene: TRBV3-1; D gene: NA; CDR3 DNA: TGTGCCAGCAGCTCCACTAGAACCTCCTACAATGAGCAGTTCTTC; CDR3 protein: CASSSTRTSYNEQFF
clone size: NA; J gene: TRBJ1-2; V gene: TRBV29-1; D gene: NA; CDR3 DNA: TGCAGCGTTGAAGATCTCGGGGGGAACTATGGCTACACCTTC; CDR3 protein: CSVEDLGGNYGYTF
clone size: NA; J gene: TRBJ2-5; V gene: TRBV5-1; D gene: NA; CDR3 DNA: TGCGCCAGCAGCCCAGGGCTGGTGGGCCTTCAAGAGACCCAGTACTTC; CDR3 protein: CASSPGLVGLQETQYF
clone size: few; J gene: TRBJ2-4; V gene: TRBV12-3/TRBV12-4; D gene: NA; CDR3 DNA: TGTGCCAGCAGTTCCCGGGTGGGCAAAAACATTCAGTACTTC; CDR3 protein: CASSSRVGKNIQYF
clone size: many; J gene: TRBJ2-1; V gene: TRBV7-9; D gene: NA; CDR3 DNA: TGTGCCAGCAGTTTAACAGACAATGAGCAGTTCTTC; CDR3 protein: CASSLTDNEQFF
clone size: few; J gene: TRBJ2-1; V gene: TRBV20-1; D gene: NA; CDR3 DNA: TGCAGTACCGGGGGCAATGAGCAGTTCTTC; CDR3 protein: CSTGGNEQFF
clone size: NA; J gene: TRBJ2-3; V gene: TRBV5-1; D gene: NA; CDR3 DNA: TGCGCCAGCAGGGATCGTTGGGGGCTTTTTGATACGCAGTATTTT; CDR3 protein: CASRDRWGLFDTQYF
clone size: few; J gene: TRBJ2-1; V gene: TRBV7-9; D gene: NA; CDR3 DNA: TGTGCCAGCAGCTTAGATGCTTGGGACCGGAGCTCCTACAATGAGCAGTTCTTC; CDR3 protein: CASSLDAWDRSSYNEQFF
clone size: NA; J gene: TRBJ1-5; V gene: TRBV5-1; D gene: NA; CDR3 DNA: TGCGCCAGCAGCCCAAACCCAGTCAATCAGCCCCAGCATTTT; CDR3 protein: CASSPNPVNQPQHF
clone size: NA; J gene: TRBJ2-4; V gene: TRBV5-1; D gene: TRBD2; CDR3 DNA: TGCGCCAGCAGCACGGGGACTAGATCTAACATTCAGTACTTC; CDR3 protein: CASSTGTRSNIQYF
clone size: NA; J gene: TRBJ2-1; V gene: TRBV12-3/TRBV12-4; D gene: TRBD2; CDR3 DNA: TGTGCCAGCAGTCTCCGAGGGGGGACTAGCGTTTACAATGAGCAGTTCTTC; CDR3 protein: CASSLRGGTSVYNEQFF
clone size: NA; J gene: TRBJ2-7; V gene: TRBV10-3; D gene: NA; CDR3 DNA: TGTGCCATCAGGGACACTTCCTACGAGCAGTACTTC; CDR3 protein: CAIRDTSYEQYF
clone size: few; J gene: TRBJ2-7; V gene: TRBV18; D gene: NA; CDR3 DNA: TGTGCCAGCTCACCGCAAGAGGGTGAGGGGCGGCTCTACGAGCAGTACTTC; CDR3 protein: CASSPQEGEGRLYEQYF
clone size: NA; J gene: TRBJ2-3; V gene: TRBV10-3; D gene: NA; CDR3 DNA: TGTGCCAGCGCAACGGGGCCCCCGAGAAGGGATACGCAGTATTTT; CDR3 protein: CASATGPPRRDTQYF
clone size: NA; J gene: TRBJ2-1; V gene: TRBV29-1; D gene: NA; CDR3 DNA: TGCAGCGTTGAACCTCTGGGGGCCTACAATGAGCAGTTCTTC; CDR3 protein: CSVEPLGAYNEQFF
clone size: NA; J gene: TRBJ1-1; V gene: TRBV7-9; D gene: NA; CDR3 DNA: TGTGCCAGCAGCTCGATTGGGCGGAACACTGAAGCTTTCTTT; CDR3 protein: CASSSIGRNTEAFF
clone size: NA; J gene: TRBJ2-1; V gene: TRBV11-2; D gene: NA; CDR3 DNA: TGTGCCACCCCAAGGTCAGAGGGGGGCCAGTACAATGAGCAGTTCTTC; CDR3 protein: CATPRSEGGQYNEQFF
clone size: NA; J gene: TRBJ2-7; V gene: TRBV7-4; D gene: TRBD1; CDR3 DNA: TGTGCCAGCAGTAACCGGGACAGGGGCGTCGACGAGCAGTACTTC; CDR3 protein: CASSNRDRGVDEQYF
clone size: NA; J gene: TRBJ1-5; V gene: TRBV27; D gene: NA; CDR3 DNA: TGTGCCAGCAGTTTTGCGGAGCCGGCCCCCAGGCAGCCCCAGCATTTT; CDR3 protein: CASSFAEPAPRQPQHF
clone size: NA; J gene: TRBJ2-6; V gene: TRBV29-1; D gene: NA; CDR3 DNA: TGCAGCGTTCAAGGCCCGCGGGACAGAGCCTCTGGGGCCAACGTCCTGACTTTC; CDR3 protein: CSVQGPRDRASGANVLTF
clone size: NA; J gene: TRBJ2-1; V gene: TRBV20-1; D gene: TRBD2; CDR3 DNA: TGCAGTGCTGCTAGCGGTACCTACAATGAGCAGTTCTTC; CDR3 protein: CSAASGTYNEQFF
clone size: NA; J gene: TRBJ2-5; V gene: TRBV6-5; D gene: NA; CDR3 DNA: TGTGCCAGCAGTTACGATCGAACAGGTGCACCACAAGAGACCCAGTACTTC; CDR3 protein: CASSYDRTGAPQETQYF
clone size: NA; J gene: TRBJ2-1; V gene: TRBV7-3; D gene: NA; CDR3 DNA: TGTGCCAGCAGCTTAGGGCTAGCGTCCGACAATGAGCAGTTCTTC; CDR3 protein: CASSLGLASDNEQFF
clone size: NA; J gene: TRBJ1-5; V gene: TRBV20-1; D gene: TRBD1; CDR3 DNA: TGCAGTGCTAGGGAGGGACAGGGGGCAGGTCAGCCCCAGCATTTT; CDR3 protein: CSAREGQGAGQPQHF
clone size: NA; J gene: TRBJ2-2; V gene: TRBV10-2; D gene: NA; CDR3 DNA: TGCGCCAGCAGTGAGTCGCAGCGCACCGGGGAGCTGTTTTTT; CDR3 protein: CASSESQRTGELFF
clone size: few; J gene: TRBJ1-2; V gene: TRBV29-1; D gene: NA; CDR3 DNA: TGCAGCGTTGGTGGCGGCTACACCTTC; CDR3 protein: CSVGGGYTF
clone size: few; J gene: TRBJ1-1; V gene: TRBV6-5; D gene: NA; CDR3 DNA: TGTGCCAGCAGTTACTCGATGGGGGAAGCTTTCTTT; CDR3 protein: CASSYSMGEAFF
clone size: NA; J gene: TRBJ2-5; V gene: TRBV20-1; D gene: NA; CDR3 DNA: TGCAGTGCTAGAGTAGAAGGCGGGGAGACCCAGTACTTC; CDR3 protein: CSARVEGGETQYF
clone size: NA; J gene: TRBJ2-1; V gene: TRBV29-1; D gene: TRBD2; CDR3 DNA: TGCAGCGTAACCTCCGGGACTAGCGCTTACAATGAGCAGTTCTTC; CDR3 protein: CSVTSGTSAYNEQFF
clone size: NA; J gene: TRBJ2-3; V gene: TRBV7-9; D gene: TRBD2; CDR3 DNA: TGTGCCAGCAGCGTGGACAGCGGGGGTACAGATACACAGTATTTT; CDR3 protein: CASSVDSGGTDTQYF